A selection of T cell receptor beta chains follows, all from one sample in a study of CD8 T cells in ankylosing spondylitis. TCRdb re-analysed the 5' RACE reads in MiXCR, keeping a single row per CDR3 protein. Among about 210,000 distinct CDR3 sequences, around 8% were seen once, and the ten largest hold more than 4.5%. Sequenced material: blood, either unsorted or a sorted T cell fraction (not recorded which). All receptors derive from a female donor with ankylosing spondylitis or in good health (not recorded which). The CDR3 runs from the conserved cysteine through the conserved F or W. A D gene is named only where the DNA matches it firmly. A clone size is listed for some rows: how often the clone was seen (once, few, many), or a class if it is expanded.

TGTGCCAGCAGCTTAATACAGGGATACTCCTACGAGCAGTACTTC CASSLIQGYSYEQYF TRBJ2-7 few . TRBV7-2
TGTGCCACCAGTGATCGCGGACTAGCGGGAAGGCAGTATTTT CATSDRGLAGRQYF TRBJ2-3 many TRBD2 TRBV24-1
TGTGCCACCAGCAGAGGGGTCTCACAAGCGGGGCTAGCCAAAAACATTCAGTACTTC CATSRGVSQAGLAKNIQYF TRBJ2-4 many TRBD2 TRBV15
TGTGCCAGCAGTTTAAGAGTTCAGAATGGCTACACCTTC CASSLRVQNGYTF TRBJ1-2 many . TRBV12-3/TRBV12-4
TGCAGTGCTAGCCCGACTAGCGGGAGCGGACAGTACTTC CSASPTSGSGQYF TRBJ2-5 many TRBD2 TRBV20-1
TGTGCCAGCAGTGAGCCGGGAGTCTCCGAGCAGTACTTC CASSEPGVSEQYF TRBJ2-7 many . TRBV25-1
TGTGCCAGCAGCGTTAGGAGCGGAACTGAAGCTTTCTTT CASSVRSGTEAFF TRBJ1-1 . . TRBV7-6
TGTGCCAGCACCCGGACTAGCGGGGACAATGAGCAGTTCTTC CASTRTSGDNEQFF TRBJ2-1 many TRBD2 TRBV7-2
TGCAGTGCCATGGGGGTAGCGGACACAGATACGCAGTATTTT CSAMGVADTDTQYF TRBJ2-3 many . TRBV20-1
TGTGCCAGCAGTTACTCCCAGGCTGGGGCCAACGTCCTGACTTTC CASSYSQAGANVLTF TRBJ2-6 many . TRBV6-5
TGTGCCAGCAGCCAAGCCTCCTCGGGGGCGTTTGAAAAACTGTTTTTT CASSQASSGAFEKLFF TRBJ1-4 many . TRBV3-1
TGCAGTGTCGGCGGGGGGTCGCTTGGGGGCTACACCTTC CSVGGGSLGGYTF TRBJ1-2 . . TRBV20-1
TGTGCCTGGGGGTCGAGCACAGATACGCAGTATTTT CAWGSSTDTQYF TRBJ2-3 . . TRBV30
TGTGCCAGCAGCTTCTTTCGACGGGAAGAGCAGTTCTTC CASSFFRREEQFF TRBJ2-1 many . TRBV11-2
TGCAGCGTTGTGCGGGGACTAGCGGGAGGGTACGAGCAGTACTTC CSVVRGLAGGYEQYF TRBJ2-7 many TRBD2 TRBV29-1
TGCAGTGCTCCAGGGACAGGGCTCCCGGGCGAGCAGTTCTTC CSAPGTGLPGEQFF TRBJ2-1 . TRBD1 TRBV20-1
TGCAGCGTTGCCTCACGTATCGCAGATACGCAGTATTTT CSVASRIADTQYF TRBJ2-3 few . TRBV29-1
TGTGCCAGCAGTGGGGCAGATACGCAGTATTTT CASSGADTQYF TRBJ2-3 . . TRBV7-2
TGTGCCAGCAGCTTGTCTTTCAACACAGATACGCAGTATTTT CASSLSFNTDTQYF TRBJ2-3 many . TRBV5-5
TGTGCCAGCAGTGGAGAGGGGCAGGGGGAGTACGAGCAGTACTTC CASSGEGQGEYEQYF TRBJ2-7 many TRBD1 TRBV12-3/TRBV12-4
TGTGCCAGCAGTTCCGAGACAGGGGGCGCGGAAGCTTTCTTT CASSSETGGAEAFF TRBJ1-1 many TRBD1 TRBV19
TGTGCCAGCAGCTTCACCGGGCCGGATGAAAAACTGTTTTTT CASSFTGPDEKLFF TRBJ1-4 many . TRBV11-1
TGCGCCAGCAGCTTCCGGACTAGCGCTTCCTACGAGCAGTACTTC CASSFRTSASYEQYF TRBJ2-7 many TRBD2 TRBV5-1
TGCAGTGCTCAGACTAGCGGGCATGGGGATACGCAGTATTTT CSAQTSGHGDTQYF TRBJ2-3 many TRBD2 TRBV20-1
TGTGCCAGCAGCTTAGTCGGGGCCGATTCGGATACGCAGTATTTT CASSLVGADSDTQYF TRBJ2-3 many . TRBV11-2
TGTGCCAGCAGCCTCGCCGCGACAGGGGCGACCTACGAGCAGTACTTC CASSLAATGATYEQYF TRBJ2-7 many TRBD1 TRBV7-8
TGCAGCGTAGGGGACAGCCGGAACTATGGCTACACCTTC CSVGDSRNYGYTF TRBJ1-2 many TRBD1 TRBV29-1
TGTGCCAGCACCCCGACAGGAGGGGTCAACGTCCTGACCTTC CASTPTGGVNVLTF TRBJ2-6 . . TRBV12-3/TRBV12-4
TGCAGTGCCTTGGGGGCTAGCGGTCGGGAAGAGACCCAGTACTTC CSALGASGREETQYF TRBJ2-5 many . TRBV20-1
TGCAGCGTTCGGAGGGCTCGAGAGACCCAGTACTTC CSVRRARETQYF TRBJ2-5 once . TRBV29-1
TGCAGTGCTAGTGACAGGGTTACCCCCTACGAGCAGTACTTC CSASDRVTPYEQYF TRBJ2-7 many TRBD1 TRBV20-1
TGTGCCAGCAGTTTAAAAGAGGGTCACGGCTACACCTTC CASSLKEGHGYTF TRBJ1-2 many . TRBV12-3/TRBV12-4
TGTGCCAGCAGCCAAGGACCGGGACAGGGGGCCCAGCCCCAGCATTTT CASSQGPGQGAQPQHF TRBJ1-5 many TRBD1 TRBV3-1
TGTGCCAGCAGCGTAGGGGCAGCAGGGGAGCAGTACTTC CASSVGAAGEQYF TRBJ2-7 few . TRBV9
TGTGCCAGCAGCTTAGGGAGGGCAGAGGATGGCTTGGATGAGCAGTTCTTC CASSLGRAEDGLDEQFF TRBJ2-1 few . TRBV7-9
TGTGCCAGCAGTTTAGTGGGACTCCTTGTGGGGAATGAGCAGTTCTTC CASSLVGLLVGNEQFF TRBJ2-1 many . TRBV12-3/TRBV12-4
TGTGCCAGCAGCGTAGAAGGGGAATGGGGCGAGCAGTACTTC CASSVEGEWGEQYF TRBJ2-7 many . TRBV9
TGTGCCAGCAGTTCTGGGACGGAGGCTAACTATGGCTACACCTTC CASSSGTEANYGYTF TRBJ1-2 many . TRBV27
TGTGCCAGCCTGGGGAAAATATCCGGGACGTACCTTTACAATGAGCAGTTCTTC CASLGKISGTYLYNEQFF TRBJ2-1 many . TRBV6-2/TRBV6-3
TGTGCCAGCAGTTTCCTCGGGGCGATAATCACAGATACGCAGTATTTT CASSFLGAIITDTQYF TRBJ2-3 many . TRBV6-2/TRBV6-3
TGCAGTGCTAGAGATGGGGGGAACACCATATATTTT CSARDGGNTIYF TRBJ1-3 many . TRBV20-1
TGTGCCACCAGTGACCCCGGGGTAGCCACACAAAAAGACAATGAGCAGTTCTTC CATSDPGVATQKDNEQFF TRBJ2-1 many . TRBV24-1
TGTGCCAGCAGCAAACCGGAGACTGCCGTCCAACGCTCCTACAATGAGCAGTTCTTC CASSKPETAVQRSYNEQFF TRBJ2-1 . . TRBV11-3
TGCGCCAGCAGCTGGATAGGGGGACCCCAAGAGACCCAGTACTTC CASSWIGGPQETQYF TRBJ2-5 many . TRBV5-1
TGTGCCAGTAGTGGGGACAGGGTTAGGGTCACCGGGGAGCTGTTTTTT CASSGDRVRVTGELFF TRBJ2-2 many TRBD1 TRBV19
TGTGCCAGCAGAAAGACAGGGCAAGAGACCCAGTACTTC CASRKTGQETQYF TRBJ2-5 many TRBD1 TRBV6-1
TGCGCCAGCAGCTGGGGGACTAGCAGATACACCGGGGAGCTGTTTTTT CASSWGTSRYTGELFF TRBJ2-2 . TRBD2 TRBV5-1
TGTGCCAGCAGGCCAGGTTCCGGCGAGCAGTACTTC CASRPGSGEQYF TRBJ2-7 many . TRBV12-3/TRBV12-4
TGTGCCAGCAGTTTTTCGACAGGATCTGGCTACACCTTC CASSFSTGSGYTF TRBJ1-2 many . TRBV6-6
TGCGCCAGCAGCCAAGGTCCCGGGACAGGGGATGAGCAGTTCTTC CASSQGPGTGDEQFF TRBJ2-1 few TRBD1 TRBV4-3
TGTGCCAGCAGATCGACAGTCTACGAGCAGTACTTC CASRSTVYEQYF TRBJ2-7 many . TRBV25-1
TGTGCCAGCACGTACGAGCAGTACTTC CASTYEQYF TRBJ2-7 many . TRBV28
TGTGCCAGCAGGCCTACTCAGAGTCCCGGGGAGCTGTTTTTT CASRPTQSPGELFF TRBJ2-2 . . TRBV7-2
TGTGCCAGCAGCTTAACGGGAGGGGGCGATGCAGATACGCAGTATTTT CASSLTGGGDADTQYF TRBJ2-3 many . TRBV7-9
TGCAGTGCTAGAGAGTCTAGCGGCGCAGATACGCAGTATTTT CSARESSGADTQYF TRBJ2-3 many TRBD2 TRBV20-1
TGTGCCAGCAGCATTCGATCTTCGACAGTTAGCTCTGGGGCCAACGTCCTGACTTTC CASSIRSSTVSSGANVLTF TRBJ2-6 many . TRBV21-1
TGCAGTGCCACGCCGGGACAGGTTAACTATGGCTACACCTTC CSATPGQVNYGYTF TRBJ1-2 many TRBD1 TRBV20-1